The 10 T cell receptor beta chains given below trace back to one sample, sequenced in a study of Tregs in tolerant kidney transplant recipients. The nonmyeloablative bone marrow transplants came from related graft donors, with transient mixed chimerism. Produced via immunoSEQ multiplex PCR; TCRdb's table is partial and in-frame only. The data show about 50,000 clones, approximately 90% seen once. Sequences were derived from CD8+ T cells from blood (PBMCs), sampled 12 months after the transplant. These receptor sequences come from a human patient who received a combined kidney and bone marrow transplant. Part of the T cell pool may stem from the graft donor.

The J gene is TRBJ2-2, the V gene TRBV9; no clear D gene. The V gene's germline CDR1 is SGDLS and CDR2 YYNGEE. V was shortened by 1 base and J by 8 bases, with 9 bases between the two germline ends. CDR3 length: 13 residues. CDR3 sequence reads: CASSVPFPGELFF. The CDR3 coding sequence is TGTGCCAGCAGCGTACCCTTCCCTGGGGAGCTGTTTTTT. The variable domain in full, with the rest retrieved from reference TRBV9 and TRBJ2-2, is DSGVTQTPKHLITATGQRVTLRCSPRSGDLSVYWYQQSLDQGLQFLIQYYNGEERAKGNILERFSAQQFPDLHSELNLSSLELGDSALYFCASSVPFPGELFFGEGSRLTVL.

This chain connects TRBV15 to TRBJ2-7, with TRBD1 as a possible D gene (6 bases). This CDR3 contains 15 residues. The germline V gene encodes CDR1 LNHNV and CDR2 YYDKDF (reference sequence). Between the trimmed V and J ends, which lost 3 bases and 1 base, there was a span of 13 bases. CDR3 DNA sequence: TGTGCCACCAGCAGCTTGACAGGTTTATCCTACGAGCAGTACTTC. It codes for CATSSLTGLSYEQYF.

In nucleotides, the CDR3 is TGTGCCAGCAGCGTATCCGGGGGCACAGATACGCAGTATTTT. This sequence encodes CASSVSGGTDTQYF. The chain joins TRBV9 to TRBJ2-3, with a possible D match to TRBD2 (5 bases). From germline, CDR1 is SGDLS and CDR2 YYNGEE. The V end was cut by 1 base, the J end by 1 base, with 7 bases between. The CDR3 length is 14 residues.

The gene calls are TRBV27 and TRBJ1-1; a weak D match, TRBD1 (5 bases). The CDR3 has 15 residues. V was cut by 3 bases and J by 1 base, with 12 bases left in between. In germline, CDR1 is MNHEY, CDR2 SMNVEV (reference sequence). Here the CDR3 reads CASSFGGAPNTEAFF. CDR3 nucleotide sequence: TGTGCCAGCAGTTTTGGCGGGGCCCCGAACACTGAAGCTTTCTTT.

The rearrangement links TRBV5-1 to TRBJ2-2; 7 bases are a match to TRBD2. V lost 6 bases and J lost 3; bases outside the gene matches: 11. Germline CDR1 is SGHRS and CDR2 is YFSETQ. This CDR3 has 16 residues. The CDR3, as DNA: TGCGCCAGCACCCCCGGGCGGGAGCGCTACACCGGGGAGCTGTTTTTT. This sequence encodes CASTPGRERYTGELFF.

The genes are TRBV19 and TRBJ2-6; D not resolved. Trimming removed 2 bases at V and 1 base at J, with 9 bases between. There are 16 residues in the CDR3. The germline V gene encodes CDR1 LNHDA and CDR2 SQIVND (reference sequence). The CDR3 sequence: CASSIYSGSGANVLTF. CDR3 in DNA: TGTGCCAGTAGTATATATTCCGGGTCTGGGGCCAACGTCCTGACTTTC.

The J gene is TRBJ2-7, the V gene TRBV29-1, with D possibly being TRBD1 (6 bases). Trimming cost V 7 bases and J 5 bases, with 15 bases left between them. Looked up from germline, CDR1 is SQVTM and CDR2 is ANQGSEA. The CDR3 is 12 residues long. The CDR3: CSGNTGTHEQYF. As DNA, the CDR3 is TGCAGCGGGAACACAGGGACCCACGAGCAGTACTTC.

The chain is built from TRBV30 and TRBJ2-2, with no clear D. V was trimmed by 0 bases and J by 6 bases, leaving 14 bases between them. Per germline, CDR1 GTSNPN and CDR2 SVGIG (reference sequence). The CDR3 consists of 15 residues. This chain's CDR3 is CAWSVALPSPGELFF. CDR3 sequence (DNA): TGTGCCTGGAGTGTCGCCCTCCCTAGTCCCGGGGAGCTGTTTTTT.

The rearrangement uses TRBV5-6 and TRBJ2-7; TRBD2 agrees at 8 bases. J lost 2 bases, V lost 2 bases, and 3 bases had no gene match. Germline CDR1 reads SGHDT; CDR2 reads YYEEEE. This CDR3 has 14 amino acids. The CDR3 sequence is CASSLVAGTYEQYF. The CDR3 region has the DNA TGTGCCAGCAGCTTAGTAGCGGGGACCTACGAGCAGTACTTC.

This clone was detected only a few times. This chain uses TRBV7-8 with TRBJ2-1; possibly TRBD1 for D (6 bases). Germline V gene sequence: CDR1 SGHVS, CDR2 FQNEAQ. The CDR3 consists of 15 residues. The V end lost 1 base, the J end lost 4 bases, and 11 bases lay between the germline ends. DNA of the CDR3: TGTGCCAGCAGCTTAGTAGCAGGGGCATACAATGAGCAGTTCTTC. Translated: CASSLVAGAYNEQFF.